This entry lists 7 T cell receptor beta chains sequenced from one sample in a study of patients and donors after allogeneic stem cell transplantation. TCRdb re-called the RT-PCR reads with MiXCR, one entry per CDR3 protein. Here the sample spans some 150,000 distinct CDR3 sequences, about a third being singletons. Sequences were obtained from blood, either unsorted or a sorted T cell fraction (not recorded which). The receptors were sampled from a human donor who was either an allogeneic HSCT recipient or a stem cell or donor lymphocyte infusion donor (not recorded which). It is not recorded whose cells these are; they may come from a transplant donor.

The rearrangement uses TRBV15 and TRBJ2-7; 7 bases fit TRBD1. The CDR3 runs to 17 residues. Germline CDR1 reads LNHNV; CDR2 reads YYDKDF (reference sequence). With 5 bases clipped from V and 2 bases from J, the junction kept 15 bases outside the gene matches. As DNA, the CDR3 is TGTGCCACCAGCGCCCGGGACAGACCTTTAATTCCCTACGAGCAGTACTTC. This encodes CATSARDRPLIPYEQYF.

J is TRBJ2-3 and V is TRBV12-3 or TRBV12-4; no clear D gene. The CDR3 sequence is 14 residues long. Between the trimmed V and J ends, which lost 2 bases and 5 bases, there was a span of 11 bases. This CDR3 reads CASSLNSARDTQYF. CDR3 nucleotides: TGTGCCAGCAGTTTAAATTCGGCAAGAGATACGCAGTATTTT.

This clonotype came up a few times. V usage is TRBV12-3 or TRBV12-4 and J usage is TRBJ2-3, with D uncertain. The CDR3 has 13 residues. V was clipped by 2 bases and J by 3 bases, with 6 bases between them. CDR3 nucleotide sequence: TGTGCCAGCAGTTTAAGGCGGACAGATACGCAGTATTTT. Its translation is CASSLRRTDTQYF.

The V gene is TRBV7-2, the J gene TRBJ1-6; weak D call: TRBD1 (5 bases). V was shortened by 1 base and J by 6 bases, with 13 bases between the two germline ends. This CDR3 region has 16 residues. Germline values: CDR1 SGHTA, CDR2 FQGNSA. CDR3 nucleotide sequence: TGTGCCAGCAGCTTAGGGCTGGGGGGTGGTAATTCACCCCTCCACTTT. Its protein product is CASSLGLGGGNSPLHF. Filled out from reference TRBV7-2 and TRBJ1-6, the complete variable domain reads GAGVSQSPSNKVTEKGKDVELRCDPISGHTALYWYRQSLGQGLEFLIYFQGNSAPDKSGLPSDRFSAERTGGSVSTLTIQRTQQEDSAVYLCASSLGLGGGNSPLHFGNGTRLTVT.

This clonotype has only one observation. The rearrangement joins TRBV2 to TRBJ2-7; 7 bases map to TRBD1. After removal of 8 bases from V and 4 bases from J, the junction contained 11 bases not matched to a gene. Germline V CDR1 and CDR2: SNHLY, FYNNEI. The CDR3 extends over 14 amino acids. CDR3 bases: TGTGCCAGCCCCTCTCCGACAGGGCGGTACGAGCAGTACGTC. Translated: CASPSPTGRYEQYV.

The rearrangement uses TRBV10-3 and TRBJ2-5; D is perhaps TRBD2 (6 bases). V lost 0 bases and J lost 3, with 8 bases in between. Germline-derived CDR1 and CDR2 are ENHRY and SYGVKD. This CDR3 spans 14 amino acids. In DNA form, the CDR3 reads TGTGCCATCAGTGAGTCGCGGGGAGAAGAGACCCAGTACTTC. This encodes CAISESRGEETQYF.

J is TRBJ1-4 and V is TRBV4-1, with TRBD1 identical over 7 bases. CDR3 length: 15 residues. Trimming removed 0 bases from V and 4 bases from J; junction bases left unmatched: 2. CDR1 is MGHRA and CDR2 is YSYEKL in the germline V gene. CDR3 nucleotide sequence: TGCGCCAGCAGCCAAGAAAACAGGGGTAATGAAAAACTGTTTTTT. Translated: CASSQENRGNEKLFF.